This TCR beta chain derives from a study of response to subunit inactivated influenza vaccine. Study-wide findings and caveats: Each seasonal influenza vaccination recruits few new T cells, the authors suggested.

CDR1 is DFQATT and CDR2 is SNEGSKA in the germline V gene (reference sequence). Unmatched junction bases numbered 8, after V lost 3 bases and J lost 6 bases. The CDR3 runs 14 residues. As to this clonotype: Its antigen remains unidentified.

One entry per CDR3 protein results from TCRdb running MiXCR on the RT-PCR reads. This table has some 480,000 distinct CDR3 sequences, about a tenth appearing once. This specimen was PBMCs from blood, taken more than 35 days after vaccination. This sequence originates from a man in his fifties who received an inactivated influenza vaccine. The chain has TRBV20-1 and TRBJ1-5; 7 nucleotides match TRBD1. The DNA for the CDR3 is TGCAGTGCTAGTCCAGGGGGTTCAACTCAGCCCCAGCATTTT. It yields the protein CSASPGGSTQPQHF.